The clone carrying this T cell receptor (beta chain) showed up just once. The sample comes from a study of T cell changes during pregnancy in multiple sclerosis. This table comes from immunoSEQ multiplex PCR, and its TCRdb copy is limited to in-frame clones, with some not included. The sample yields 30,000 to 45,000 clones, about 90% seen once. This TCR was sampled from a female donor with multiple sclerosis, enrolled in a pregnancy study. Here the sequenced sample was CD8+ T cells from peripheral blood mononuclear cells, taken after pregnancy.

CDR3: CASSPGDRGYNEQFF. CDR3 in DNA: TGTGCCAGCAGTCCGGGGGACCGGGGCTACAATGAGCAGTTCTTC. The genes are TRBV6-4 and TRBJ2-1, with D tentatively TRBD2 (6 bases). The CDR3 spans 15 residues. Germline V lookup: CDR1 MRHNA, CDR2 SNTAGT. V lost 5 bases and J 3 bases, leaving 14 bases between the germline ends.